This T cell receptor beta chain was sequenced during a study of immune characterization of retroperitoneal liposarcoma. TCRdb re-analysed the PCR reads in MiXCR, keeping a single row per CDR3 protein. The sample has roughly 20,000 distinct CDR3 sequences, around 40% seen once. Trimming pared 7 bases from V and 2 bases from J, leaving 11 bases between. In germline, CDR1 is MGHRA, CDR2 YSYEKL. The CDR3 covers 13 residues. The specimen was blood. The genes are TRBV4-1 and TRBJ1-1; D uncertain. This TCR was recovered from a male donor with retroperitoneal liposarcoma. CDR3: CASNLAVNTEAFF. The CDR3 nucleotides are TGCGCCAGCAACCTTGCTGTTAACACTGAAGCTTTCTTT.